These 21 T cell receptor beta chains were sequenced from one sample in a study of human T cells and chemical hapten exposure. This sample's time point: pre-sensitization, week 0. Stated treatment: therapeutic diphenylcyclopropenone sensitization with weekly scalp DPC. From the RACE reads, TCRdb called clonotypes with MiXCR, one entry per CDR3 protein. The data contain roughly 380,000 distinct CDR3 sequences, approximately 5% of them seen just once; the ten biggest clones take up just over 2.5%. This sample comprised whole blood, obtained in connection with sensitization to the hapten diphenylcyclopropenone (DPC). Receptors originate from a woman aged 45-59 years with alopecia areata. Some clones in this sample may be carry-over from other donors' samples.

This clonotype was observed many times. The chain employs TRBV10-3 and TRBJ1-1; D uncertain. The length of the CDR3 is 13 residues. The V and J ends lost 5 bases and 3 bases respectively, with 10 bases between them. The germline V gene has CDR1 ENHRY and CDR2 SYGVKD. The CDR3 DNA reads TGTGCCATCAGTAAGGGCTCAGACACTGAAGCTTTCTTT. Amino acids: CAISKGSDTEAFF.

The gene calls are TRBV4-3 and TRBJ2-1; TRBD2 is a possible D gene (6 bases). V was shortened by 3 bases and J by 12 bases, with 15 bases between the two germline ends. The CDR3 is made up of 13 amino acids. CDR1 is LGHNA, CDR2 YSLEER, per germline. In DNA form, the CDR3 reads TGCGCCAGCAGCCAGTTTAGCGGAGAGGGGCAGTTCTTC. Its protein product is CASSQFSGEGQFF.

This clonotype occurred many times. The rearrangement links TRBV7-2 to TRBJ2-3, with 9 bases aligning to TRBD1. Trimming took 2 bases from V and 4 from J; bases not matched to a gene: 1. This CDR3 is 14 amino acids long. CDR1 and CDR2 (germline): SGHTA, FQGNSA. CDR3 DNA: TGTGCCAGCAGCTTAAGACAGGGGGCAGATACGCAGTATTTT. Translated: CASSLRQGADTQYF.

CDR3 residues: CASSYSSRGPAYEQYF. The CDR3 DNA reads TGTGCCAGCAGTTACTCGAGCAGGGGCCCCGCCTACGAGCAGTACTTC. The chain joins TRBV6-5 to TRBJ2-7; D is possibly TRBD1 (6 bases). Germline lookup yields CDR1 MNHEY and CDR2 SVGAGI. The CDR3 spans 16 residues. Trimming shortened V by 0 bases and J by 2 bases, and 14 bases separated the two germline ends.

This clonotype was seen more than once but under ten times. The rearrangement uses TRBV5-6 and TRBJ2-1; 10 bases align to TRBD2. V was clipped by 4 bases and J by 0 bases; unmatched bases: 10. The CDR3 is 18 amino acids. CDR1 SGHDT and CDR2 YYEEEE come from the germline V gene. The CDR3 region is CASSPSLAGVLSYNEQFF. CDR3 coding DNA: TGTGCCAGCAGCCCCTCGCTAGCGGGGGTACTCTCCTACAATGAGCAGTTCTTC.

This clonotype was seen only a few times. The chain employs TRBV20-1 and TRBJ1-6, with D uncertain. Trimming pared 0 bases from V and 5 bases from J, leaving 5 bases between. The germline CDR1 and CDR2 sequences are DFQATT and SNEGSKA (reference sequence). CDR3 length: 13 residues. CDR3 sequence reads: CSARDSDNSPLHF. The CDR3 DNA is TGCAGTGCTAGAGATTCGGATAATTCACCCCTCCACTTT.

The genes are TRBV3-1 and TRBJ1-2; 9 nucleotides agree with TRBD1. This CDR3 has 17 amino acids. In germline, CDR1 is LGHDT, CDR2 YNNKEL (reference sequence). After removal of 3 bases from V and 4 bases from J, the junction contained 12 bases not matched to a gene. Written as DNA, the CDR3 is TGTGCCAGCAGCCAGGTACCGGGACAGGGAACATCCTATGGCTACACCTTC. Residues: CASSQVPGQGTSYGYTF.

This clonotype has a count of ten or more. The CDR3 loop is CSVVGEREYPAGYEQYF. The CDR3 DNA sequence: TGCAGCGTTGTCGGCGAGCGGGAGTACCCCGCCGGCTACGAGCAGTACTTC. This sequence joins TRBV29-1 and TRBJ2-7; TRBD2 matches 8 bases. Unmatched junction bases numbered 17, after V lost 4 bases and J lost 3 bases. The CDR3 has 17 residues. In germline, CDR1 is SQVTM, CDR2 ANQGSEA.

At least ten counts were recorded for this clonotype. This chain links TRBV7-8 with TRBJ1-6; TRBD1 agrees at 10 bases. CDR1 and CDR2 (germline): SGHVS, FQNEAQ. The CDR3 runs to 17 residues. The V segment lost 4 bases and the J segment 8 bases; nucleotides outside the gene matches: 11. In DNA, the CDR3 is TGTGCCAGCAGCTCCGGATGGACAGGGGGTCTTTATTCACCCCTCCACTTT. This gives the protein CASSSGWTGGLYSPLHF.

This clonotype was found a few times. The CDR3 DNA reads TGTGCCAGCAGCCAAGAACTTGTCACCGGGGAGCTGTTTTTT. This encodes CASSQELVTGELFF. J is TRBJ2-2 and V is TRBV3-1; D ambiguous. The CDR3 totals 14 residues. The germline gives CDR1 LGHDT, CDR2 YNNKEL (reference sequence). Trimming shortened V by 0 bases and J by 4 bases, and 6 bases separated the two germline ends.

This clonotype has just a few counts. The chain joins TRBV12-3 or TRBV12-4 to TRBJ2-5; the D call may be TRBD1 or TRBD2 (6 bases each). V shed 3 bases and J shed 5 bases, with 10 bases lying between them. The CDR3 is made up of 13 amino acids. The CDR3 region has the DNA TGTGCCAGCAGTTTTCGGGGGCGGGAGACCCAGTACTTC. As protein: CASSFRGRETQYF.

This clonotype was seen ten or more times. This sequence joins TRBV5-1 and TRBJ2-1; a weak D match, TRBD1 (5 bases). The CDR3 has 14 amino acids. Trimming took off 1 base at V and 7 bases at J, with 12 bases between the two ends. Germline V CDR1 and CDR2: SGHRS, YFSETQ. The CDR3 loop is CASSLTDIRNEQFF. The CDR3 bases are TGCGCCAGCAGCTTGACGGACATAAGGAATGAGCAGTTCTTC.

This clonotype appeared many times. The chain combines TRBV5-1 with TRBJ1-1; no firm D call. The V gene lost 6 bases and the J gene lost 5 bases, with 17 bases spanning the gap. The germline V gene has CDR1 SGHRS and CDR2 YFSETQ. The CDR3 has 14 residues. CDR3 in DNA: TGCGCCAGCACGGGGAGAGGGAGAGGAACTGAAGCTTTCTTT. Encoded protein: CASTGRGRGTEAFF.

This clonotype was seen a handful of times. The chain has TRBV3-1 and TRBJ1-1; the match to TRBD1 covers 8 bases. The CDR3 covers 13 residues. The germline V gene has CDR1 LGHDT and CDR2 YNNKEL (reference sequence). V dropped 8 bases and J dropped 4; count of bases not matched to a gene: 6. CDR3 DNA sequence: TGTGCCAGCGCGACAGGGGAGGGCACTGAAGCTTTCTTT. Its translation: CASATGEGTEAFF.

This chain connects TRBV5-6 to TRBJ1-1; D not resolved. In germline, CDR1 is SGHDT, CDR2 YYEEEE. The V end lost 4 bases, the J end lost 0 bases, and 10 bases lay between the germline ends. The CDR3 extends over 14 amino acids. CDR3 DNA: TGTGCCAGCAGCCCGGATGTTATGAACACTGAAGCTTTCTTT. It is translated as CASSPDVMNTEAFF.

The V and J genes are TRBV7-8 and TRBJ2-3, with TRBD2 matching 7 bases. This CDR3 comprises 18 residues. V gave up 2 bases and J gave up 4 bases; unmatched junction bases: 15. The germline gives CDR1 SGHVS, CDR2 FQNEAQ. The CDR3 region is CASSLRAHGQGGADTQYF. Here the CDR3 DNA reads TGTGCCAGCAGCTTACGGGCCCATGGGCAGGGAGGGGCAGATACGCAGTATTTT. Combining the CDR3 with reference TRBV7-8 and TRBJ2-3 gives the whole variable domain GAGVSQSPRYKVAKRGQDVALRCDPISGHVSLFWYQQALGQGPEFLTYFQNEAQLDKSGLPSDRFFAERPEGSVSTLKIQRTQQEDSAVYLCASSLRAHGQGGADTQYFGPGTRLTVL.

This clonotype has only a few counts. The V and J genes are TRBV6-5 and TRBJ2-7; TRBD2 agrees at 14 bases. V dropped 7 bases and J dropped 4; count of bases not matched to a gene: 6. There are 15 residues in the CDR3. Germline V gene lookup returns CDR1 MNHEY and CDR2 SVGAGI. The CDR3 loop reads CASNRRTSGGYEQYF. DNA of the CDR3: TGTGCCAGCAATCGACGGACTAGCGGGGGGTACGAGCAGTACTTC.

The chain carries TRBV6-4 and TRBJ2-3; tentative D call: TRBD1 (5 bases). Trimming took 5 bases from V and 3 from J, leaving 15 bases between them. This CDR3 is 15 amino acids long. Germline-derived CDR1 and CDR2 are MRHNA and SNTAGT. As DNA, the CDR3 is TGTGCCAGCAGTCGAGGCAAGGGGCTAACAGATACGCAGTATTTT. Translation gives CASSRGKGLTDTQYF.

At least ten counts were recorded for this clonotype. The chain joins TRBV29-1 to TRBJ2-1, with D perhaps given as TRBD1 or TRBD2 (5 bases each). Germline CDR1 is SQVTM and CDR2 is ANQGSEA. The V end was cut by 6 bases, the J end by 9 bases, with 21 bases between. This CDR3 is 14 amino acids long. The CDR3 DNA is TGCAGCGTGGCCCCTGGGACCCGGACGGGTGAGCAGTTCTTC. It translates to CSVAPGTRTGEQFF.

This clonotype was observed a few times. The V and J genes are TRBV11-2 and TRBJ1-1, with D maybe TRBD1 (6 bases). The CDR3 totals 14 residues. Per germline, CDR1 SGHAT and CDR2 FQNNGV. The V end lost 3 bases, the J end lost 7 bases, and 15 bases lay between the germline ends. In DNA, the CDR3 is TGTGCCAGCAGCTTCGGGACATCGGGTGGTGAAGCTTTCTTT. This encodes CASSFGTSGGEAFF.

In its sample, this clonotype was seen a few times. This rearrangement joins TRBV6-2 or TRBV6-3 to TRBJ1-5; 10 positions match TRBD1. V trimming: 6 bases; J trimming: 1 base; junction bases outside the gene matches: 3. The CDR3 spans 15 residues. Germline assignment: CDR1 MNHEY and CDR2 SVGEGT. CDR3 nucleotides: TGTGCCAGCAGAATGACAGGGGGCAGCAATCAGCCCCAGCATTTT. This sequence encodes CASRMTGGSNQPQHF.